This TCR beta chain was captured in a study of shared T cell receptors in the human thymus. This table comes from immunoSEQ multiplex PCR, and its TCRdb copy is limited to in-frame clones, with some not included. The sample contains 630,000 or so clones, over 75% of which appear only once. This CDR3 spans 11 amino acids. The ends were cut back, 7 bases at V and 7 bases at J, with 10 bases in the middle. CDR1 and CDR2 from the germline V gene are MGHDK and SYGVNS. Separately, the same data were catalogued under a study of human thymus T cells. That paper notes: Immunologically healthy infants in Finland undergoing congenital heart defect surgery were the donors. Thymic material originated from resections removed in the course of corrective heart surgery.

The TCR comes from a boy under three years old with a congenital heart defect. Sequenced material: thymocytes. V gene TRBV25-1 combines with J gene TRBJ1-1; D is possibly TRBD1 (5 bases). The CDR3 loop is CASTTGREAFF. CDR3 DNA: TGTGCCAGCACCACAGGCCGTGAAGCTTTCTTT.